The following is a T cell receptor beta chain sequence with its context. As yet, its antigen is unknown. This sample was taken from a study of shared clonotypes between healthy human individuals. Those who donated were healthy HIV-negative adults, with no recent acute infections or vaccinations reported. The CDR3 has 14 residues. In germline, CDR1 is SGHNT, CDR2 YYREEE (reference sequence). Trimming cost V 0 bases and J 3 bases, with 9 bases left between them. Overall study results and limits: The sampled material consisted only of blood, and tissue repertoires are likely to differ.

Genomic DNA from each subset was divided evenly over several immunoSEQ plates. Clones were read by immunoSEQ multiplex PCR, and TCRdb kept only the in-frame ones, dropping some. The repertoire holds roughly 2.5 million clones, with around 94% as singletons. Sequenced: naive CD4+ T cells sorted from blood. Documented subset: CD45RA+ positively selected. The sequence was collected from a man aged 18 to 29 in good health. The genes are TRBV5-4 and TRBJ1-2, with D uncertain. CDR3 nucleotides: TGTGCCAGCAGCTTGGGCCAGACCTACTATGGCTACACCTTC. Its translation is CASSLGQTYYGYTF.